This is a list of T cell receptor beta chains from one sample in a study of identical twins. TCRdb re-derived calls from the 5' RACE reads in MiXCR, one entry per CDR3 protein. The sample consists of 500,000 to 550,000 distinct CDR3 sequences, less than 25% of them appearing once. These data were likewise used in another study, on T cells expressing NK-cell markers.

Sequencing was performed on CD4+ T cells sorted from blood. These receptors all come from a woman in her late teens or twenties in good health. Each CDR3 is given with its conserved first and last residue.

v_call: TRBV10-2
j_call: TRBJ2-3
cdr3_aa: CASRVTSGNRDTQYF

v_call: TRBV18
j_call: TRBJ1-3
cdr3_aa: CASSPPEVNSGNTIYF

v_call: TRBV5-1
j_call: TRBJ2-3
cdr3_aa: CASSQGPGDTQYF

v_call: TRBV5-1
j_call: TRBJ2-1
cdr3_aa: CASSRPLPYSYNEQFF

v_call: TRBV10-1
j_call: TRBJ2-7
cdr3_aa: CASSERSGGLVRGSEQYF

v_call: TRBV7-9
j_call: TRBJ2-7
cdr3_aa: CASSHGGNSGQYF

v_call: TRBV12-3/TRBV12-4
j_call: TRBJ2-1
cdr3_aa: CASTPGGVGRNEQFF

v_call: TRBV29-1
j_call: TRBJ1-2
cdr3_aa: CSVISVDGYTF

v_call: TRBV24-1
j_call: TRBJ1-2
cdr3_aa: CATSDPDYGYTF

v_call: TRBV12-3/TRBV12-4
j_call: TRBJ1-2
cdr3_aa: CASSFSGGYGYTF

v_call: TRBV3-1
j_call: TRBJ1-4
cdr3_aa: CASRRQGGNEKLFF

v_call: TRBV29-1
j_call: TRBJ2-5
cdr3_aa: CSVGDQETQYF

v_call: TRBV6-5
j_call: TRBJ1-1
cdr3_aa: CASSYRGRGEAFF

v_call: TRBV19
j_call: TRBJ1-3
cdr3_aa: CASSYRTGAGNTIYF

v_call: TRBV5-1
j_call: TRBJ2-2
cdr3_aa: CASSFLVGQRNVGTGELFF

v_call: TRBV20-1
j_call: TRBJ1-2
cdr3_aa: CSARGFDGYTF

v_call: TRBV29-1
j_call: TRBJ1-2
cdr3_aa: CSVEVRGFYGGYTF

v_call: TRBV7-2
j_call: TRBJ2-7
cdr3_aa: CASSQQGMTSEQYF

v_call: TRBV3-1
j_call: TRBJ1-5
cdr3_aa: CASSQRLEGDQPQHF

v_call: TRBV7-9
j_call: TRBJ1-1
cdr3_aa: CASSNEDRASEAFF

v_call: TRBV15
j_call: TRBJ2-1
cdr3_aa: CATSRDLSNNEQFF

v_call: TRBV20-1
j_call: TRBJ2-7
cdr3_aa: CSVSRRGYEQYF

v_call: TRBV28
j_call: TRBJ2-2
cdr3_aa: CASRAGVTGELFF

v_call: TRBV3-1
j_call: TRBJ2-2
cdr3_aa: CASSQGLAGNTGELFF

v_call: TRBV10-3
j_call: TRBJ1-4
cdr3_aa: CAIGPSTNEKLFF

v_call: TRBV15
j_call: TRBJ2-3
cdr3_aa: CATSKGQPRYTQYF

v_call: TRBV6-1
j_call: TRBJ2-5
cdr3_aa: CASRLAGLQETQYF